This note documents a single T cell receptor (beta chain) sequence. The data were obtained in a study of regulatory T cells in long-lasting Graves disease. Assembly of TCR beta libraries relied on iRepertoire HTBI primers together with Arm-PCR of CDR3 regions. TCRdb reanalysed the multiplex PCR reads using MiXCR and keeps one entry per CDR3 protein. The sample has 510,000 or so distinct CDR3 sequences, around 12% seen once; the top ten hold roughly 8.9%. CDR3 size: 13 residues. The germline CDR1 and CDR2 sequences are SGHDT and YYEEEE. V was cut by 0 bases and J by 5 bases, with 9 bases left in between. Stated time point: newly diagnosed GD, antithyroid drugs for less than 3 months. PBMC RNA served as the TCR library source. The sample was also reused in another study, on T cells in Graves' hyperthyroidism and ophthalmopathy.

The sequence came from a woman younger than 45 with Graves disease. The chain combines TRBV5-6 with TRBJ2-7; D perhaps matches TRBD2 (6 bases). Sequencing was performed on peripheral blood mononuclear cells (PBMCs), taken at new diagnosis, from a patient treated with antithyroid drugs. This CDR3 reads CASSLGGGHEQYF. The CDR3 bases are TGTGCCAGCAGCTTGGGGGGAGGCCACGAGCAGTACTTC.